The 9 T cell receptor beta chains in this list originate from one sample, sequenced in a study of response to subunit inactivated influenza vaccine. From the RT-PCR reads, TCRdb called clonotypes with MiXCR, one entry per CDR3 protein. Here the sample spans fewer than 350,000 distinct CDR3 sequences, 21% being singletons. The material sequenced was PBMCs from blood, taken approximately 22 months after vaccination. The receptor source for this set is a man aged 45 to 75 who received an inactivated influenza vaccine.

V and J are TRBV6-1 and TRBJ1-6; D is unresolved. V was pared by 4 bases and J by 0 bases, with 10 bases between. This CDR3 spans 16 amino acids. Germline V CDR1 and CDR2: MNHNS, SASEGT. CDR3 in amino acids: CASSGSESSYNSPLHF. CDR3 nucleotide sequence: TGTGCCAGCAGTGGAAGCGAGAGCTCCTATAATTCACCCCTCCACTTT.

This clonotype occurred a few times. The chain links TRBV5-1 to TRBJ1-2; D is uncertain. Germline values: CDR1 SGHRS, CDR2 YFSETQ. V was shortened by 4 bases and J by 3 bases, with 16 bases between the two germline ends. CDR3 length equals 15 residues. CDR3 in DNA: TGCGCCAGCAGCCCGTTCCTGAGCCCAGACTATGGCTACACCTTC. Its translation is CASSPFLSPDYGYTF.

The chain uses TRBV28 and TRBJ2-2; D not resolved. There are 14 residues in the CDR3. Trimming took off 2 bases at V and 4 bases at J, with 8 bases between the two ends. The V gene's germline CDR1 is MDHEN and CDR2 SYDVKM. The CDR3 is CASSLTDGTGELFF. The CDR3 DNA reads as TGTGCCAGCAGTTTAACGGATGGCACCGGGGAGCTGTTTTTT.

This clonotype was detected only a few times. The CDR3 loop reads CASSQEPPGQTNTGELFF. In DNA form, the CDR3 reads TGCGCCAGCAGCCAAGAGCCACCGGGACAGACGAACACCGGGGAGCTGTTTTTT. This chain links TRBV4-3 with TRBJ2-2, with 7 bases identical to TRBD1. The CDR3 contains 18 residues. Germline V gene data show CDR1 as LGHNA and CDR2 as YSLEER. J lost 0 bases, V lost 0 bases, and 7 bases had no gene match.

This clonotype was seen at least ten times. V usage is TRBV5-1 and J usage is TRBJ1-4, with D unclear. With 4 bases removed from V and 3 bases from J, the gap between germline ends came to 16 bases. Per germline, CDR1 SGHRS and CDR2 YFSETQ. The CDR3 covers 16 residues. The CDR3 loop reads CASSHDAWASNEKLFF. Written as DNA, the CDR3 is TGCGCCAGCAGCCACGACGCGTGGGCATCTAATGAAAAACTGTTTTTT. Looking up the rest from reference TRBV5-1 and TRBJ1-4 gives the full variable domain: KAGVTQTPRYLIKTRGQQVTLSCSPISGHRSVSWYQQTPGQGLQFLFEYFSETQRNKGNFPGRFSGRQFSNSRSEMNVSTLELGDSALYLCASSHDAWASNEKLFFGSGTQLSVL.

This clonotype has more than one count but fewer than ten. The rearrangement joins TRBV5-1 to TRBJ1-3; 7 positions agree with TRBD1. The ends lost 0 bases at V and 3 bases at J; junction bases unmatched: 12. Germline V gives CDR1 SGHRS, CDR2 YFSETQ. The CDR3 is 18 residues long. The CDR3 sequence is CASSLGQGSETFGNTIYF. CDR3 coding DNA: TGCGCCAGCAGCTTGGGACAGGGAAGTGAGACATTTGGAAACACCATATATTTT.

This clonotype has more than one count but fewer than ten. V gene TRBV20-1 combines with J gene TRBJ2-3; tentative D call: TRBD2 (5 bases). Trimming left V 3 bases short and J 4 bases short, with 14 bases between. The length of the CDR3 is 14 residues. Germline V gene sequence: CDR1 DFQATT, CDR2 SNEGSKA (reference sequence). CDR3 loop: CSARKSGSADTQYF. Written as DNA, the CDR3 is TGCAGTGCTAGGAAGTCAGGTAGCGCAGATACGCAGTATTTT.

This clonotype came up many times. This rearrangement joins TRBV7-9 to TRBJ1-1, with D perhaps TRBD1 (5 bases). V lost 2 bases and J 5 bases, leaving 21 bases between the germline ends. The CDR3 runs to 17 residues. The germline gives CDR1 SEHNR, CDR2 FQNEAQ (reference sequence). The CDR3 region has the DNA TGTGCCAGCAGCTTACTGGGAGGGGACCAAATTGTAACTGAAGCTTTCTTT. Translated, it gives CASSLLGGDQIVTEAFF.

This clonotype was detected only a few times. The gene calls are TRBV7-6 and TRBJ2-1; no definite D call. The germline V gene encodes CDR1 SGHVS and CDR2 FNYEAQ. CDR3 length: 13 residues. The V gene lost 5 bases and the J gene lost 2 bases, with 7 bases spanning the gap. CDR3 protein: CASSRRAYNEQFF. The CDR3 DNA is TGTGCCAGCAGCCGGAGAGCCTACAATGAGCAGTTCTTC.